These 20 T cell receptor beta chains came from one sample sequenced in a study of cytomegalovirus exposure and HLA in healthy donors. Some clones are missing from TCRdb's copy, which holds only in-frame ones; the method was immunoSEQ multiplex PCR. Here the sample spans around 69,000 clones, 95% to 96% being singletons. The sample comprised PBMCs. The receptors were gathered from a woman aged 18-29 years in good health and CMV-seropositive.

The chain combines TRBV28 with TRBJ2-7; D gene unclear. The V gene's germline CDR1 is MDHEN and CDR2 SYDVKM. This CDR3 is built from 12 residues. Trimming removed 5 bases from V and 2 bases from J, with 7 bases in between. CDR3 nucleotide sequence: TGTGCCAGCAGTCCTACCCCCTACGAGCAGTACTTC. This encodes CASSPTPYEQYF. Combining the CDR3 with reference TRBV28 and TRBJ2-7 gives the whole variable domain DVKVTQSSRYLVKRTGEKVFLECVQDMDHENMFWYRQDPGLGLRLIYFSYDVKMKEKGDIPEGYSVSREKKERFSLILESASTNQTSMYLCASSPTPYEQYFGPGTRLTVT.

The rearrangement links TRBV7-9 to TRBJ2-1, with 8 bases lining up with TRBD2. V gave up 2 bases and J gave up 0 bases; unmatched junction bases: 0. Per the germline V gene, CDR1 is SEHNR and CDR2 is FQNEAQ (reference sequence). There are 15 residues in the CDR3. CDR3 in amino acids: CASSLSGSSYNEQFF. The CDR3 nucleotides are TGTGCCAGCAGCTTAAGCGGGAGCTCCTACAATGAGCAGTTCTTC.

The chain employs TRBV4-3 and TRBJ2-3; TRBD1 matches at 8 bases. The length of the CDR3 is 17 residues. Trimming at V came to 0 bases and at J to 2 bases, leaving 7 bases not matched to a gene. Germline assignment: CDR1 LGHNA and CDR2 YSLEER. Written as DNA, the CDR3 is TGCGCCAGCAGCCAAGAATCGGGACAGGTACACACAGATACGCAGTATTTT. Amino acids: CASSQESGQVHTDTQYF.

V is TRBV7-8 and J is TRBJ2-2, with D maybe TRBD1 (6 bases). Looked up from germline, CDR1 is SGHVS and CDR2 is FQNEAQ. This CDR3 is 14 amino acids long. V lost 6 bases and J lost 5, with 13 bases in between. CDR3 in DNA: TGTGCCAGCAGGAAGGTCAGGGGTACCGGGGAGCTGTTTTTT. Translation gives CASRKVRGTGELFF.

The chain uses TRBV5-1 and TRBJ1-3; D uncertain. The CDR3 totals 16 residues. With 0 bases removed from V and 0 bases from J, the gap between germline ends came to 10 bases. Germline V lookup: CDR1 SGHRS, CDR2 YFSETQ. The DNA for the CDR3 is TGCGCCAGCAGCTTGGCAGGAGGCAGCTCTGGAAACACCATATATTTT. Protein: CASSLAGGSSGNTIYF.

The chain couples TRBV5-6 to TRBJ2-7, with 8 positions matching TRBD1. Germline CDR1 SGHDT, CDR2 YYEEEE. The CDR3 is 15 residues long. Trimming took 1 base from V and 6 from J; bases not matched to a gene: 9. The CDR3 nucleotides are TGTGCCAGCAGCTTGTTAGGACAGGGAGATTCCGAGCAGTACTTC. Its protein is CASSLLGQGDSEQYF.

The V and J genes are TRBV19 and TRBJ2-3; 8 bases agree with TRBD1. CDR3 length: 16 amino acids. V shed 3 bases, J shed 3 bases, and the junction held 8 bases outside the gene matches. Germline V gene sequence: CDR1 LNHDA, CDR2 SQIVND (reference sequence). DNA for the CDR3: TGTGCCAGTAGTATGGGCGGCAGGGGGCAAACAGATACGCAGTATTTT. It specifies CASSMGGRGQTDTQYF.

The chain uses TRBV19 and TRBJ2-7; TRBD2 agrees at 9 bases. Germline V gives CDR1 LNHDA, CDR2 SQIVND (reference sequence). The CDR3 extends over 14 amino acids. V lost 9 bases, J lost 5 bases, and 11 bases stayed unmatched. This CDR3 reads CASSRLADRDEQYF. For the CDR3, the DNA is TGTGCCAGCTCGAGACTAGCGGACCGGGACGAGCAGTACTTC.

The chain employs TRBV15 and TRBJ1-1; D unclear. Germline V gives CDR1 LNHNV, CDR2 YYDKDF (reference sequence). Deletions cut 0 bases from V and 6 bases from J, with 8 bases between. The CDR3 spans 13 residues. CDR3 region: CATSRDEISEAFF. CDR3 DNA: TGTGCCACCAGCAGAGATGAGATTTCTGAAGCTTTCTTT.

The V gene is TRBV4-3, the J gene TRBJ2-6; a possible D gene is TRBD1 (6 bases). Trimming pared 3 bases from V and 0 bases from J, leaving 12 bases between. Germline V gene data show CDR1 as LGHNA and CDR2 as YSLEER. This CDR3 region has 17 residues. CDR3 nucleotides: TGCGCCAGCAGCCAGAGCAGGACAGCCTCTGGGGCCAACGTCCTGACTTTC. It codes for CASSQSRTASGANVLTF.

The genes are TRBV7-9 and TRBJ2-7; 8 bases agree with TRBD1. CDR1 and CDR2 from the germline V gene are SEHNR and FQNEAQ (reference sequence). The CDR3 is 14 amino acids. Trimming at V came to 6 bases and at J to 6 bases, leaving 10 bases not matched to a gene. In nucleotides, the CDR3 is TGTGCCAGCAGTTCCCTGGACAGGGAGTTCGAGCAGTACTTC. It encodes CASSSLDREFEQYF.

V is TRBV10-1 and J is TRBJ2-5; 10 bases line up with TRBD1. The trim removed 10 bases at V and 4 bases at J, leaving 6 bases unmatched. The CDR3 spans 13 residues. Per the germline V gene, CDR1 is WNHNN and CDR2 is SYGVQD (reference sequence). The CDR3 nucleotides read TGCGCCATCCCGGGACAGGGGCGAGAGACCCAGTACTTC. This encodes CAIPGQGRETQYF.

The chain carries TRBV6-1 and TRBJ1-2; D remains ambiguous. The ends were cut back, 8 bases at V and 5 bases at J, with 15 bases in the middle. The germline gives CDR1 MNHNS, CDR2 SASEGT. The CDR3 totals 13 residues. CDR3 region: CASGHEARYGYTF. CDR3 sequence (DNA): TGTGCCAGCGGCCACGAGGCTCGGTATGGCTACACCTTC.

V gene TRBV9 combines with J gene TRBJ1-2, with 7 bases aligning to TRBD1. The CDR3 has 14 residues. Germline V gene data show CDR1 as SGDLS and CDR2 as YYNGEE. After removal of 4 bases from V and 5 bases from J, the junction contained 8 bases not matched to a gene. In nucleotides, the CDR3 is TGTGCCAGCAGCACCCGGGACAGATCTTATGGCTACACCTTC. Amino acids: CASSTRDRSYGYTF.

This chain uses TRBV18 with TRBJ2-7, with 10 bases fitting TRBD1. J lost 6 bases, V lost 3 bases, and 5 bases had no gene match. CDR1 KGHSH and CDR2 LQKENI come from the germline V gene. This CDR3 region has 14 residues. The CDR3 reads CASSPGQGGSEQYF. CDR3 nucleotides: TGTGCCAGCTCACCTGGACAGGGGGGCTCCGAGCAGTACTTC.

The rearrangement joins TRBV2 to TRBJ2-7; D may be TRBD2 (5 bases). CDR1 and CDR2 from the germline V gene are SNHLY and FYNNEI. Between the trimmed V and J ends, which lost 6 bases and 1 base, there was a span of 13 bases. The CDR3 covers 14 residues. CDR3 DNA sequence: TGTGCCAGCAGACGTCGTAGCGAATCCTACGAGCAGTACTTC. Translated: CASRRRSESYEQYF.

The rearrangement links TRBV28 to TRBJ2-1, with a possible D match to TRBD2 (6 bases). The germline CDR1 and CDR2 sequences are MDHEN and SYDVKM. The CDR3 is 12 residues long. V lost 6 bases and J lost 8, with 11 bases in between. The DNA of the CDR3 is TGTGCCAGCAGCGGGAGTAGTGATGAGCAGTTCTTC. It is translated as CASSGSSDEQFF.

The chain recombines TRBV29-1 with TRBJ1-1; tentative D call: TRBD1 (5 bases). The CDR3 is 13 residues long. Trimming stripped 4 bases from V and 0 bases from J, with 9 bases between. Germline CDR1 is SQVTM and CDR2 is ANQGSEA. DNA of the CDR3: TGCAGCGTTGGAAGGGGCATGAACACTGAAGCTTTCTTT. This translates into CSVGRGMNTEAFF. Based on the CDR3 plus reference TRBV29-1 and TRBJ1-1, the full variable domain is SAVISQKPSRDICQRGTSLTIQCQVDSQVTMMFWYRQQPGQSLTLIATANQGSEATYESGFVIDKFPISRPNLTFSTLTVSNMSPEDSSIYLCSVGRGMNTEAFFGQGTRLTVV.

The chain joins TRBV7-6 to TRBJ2-3, with D perhaps TRBD1 (7 bases). V gave up 7 bases and J gave up 0 bases, with 11 bases separating them. Per the germline V gene, CDR1 is SGHVS and CDR2 is FNYEAQ. This CDR3 is 14 amino acids long. CDR3 in DNA: TGTGCCAGCACTCAGGGGGGTAGCACAGATACGCAGTATTTT. Its protein product is CASTQGGSTDTQYF. Supplemented by reference TRBV7-6 and TRBJ2-3, the full variable domain reads GAGVSQSPRYKVTKRGQDVALRCDPISGHVSLYWYRQALGQGPEFLTYFNYEAQQDKSGLPNDRFSAERPEGSISTLTIQRTEQRDSAMYRCASTQGGSTDTQYFGPGTRLTVL.

This chain joins TRBV30 and TRBJ2-2; no clear D gene. V shed 0 bases and J shed 4 bases, with 6 bases lying between them. The length of the CDR3 is 13 residues. Germline lookup yields CDR1 GTSNPN and CDR2 SVGIG (reference sequence). CDR3 in amino acids: CAWSVSLTGELFF. CDR3 DNA: TGTGCCTGGAGTGTATCTCTCACCGGGGAGCTGTTTTTT.